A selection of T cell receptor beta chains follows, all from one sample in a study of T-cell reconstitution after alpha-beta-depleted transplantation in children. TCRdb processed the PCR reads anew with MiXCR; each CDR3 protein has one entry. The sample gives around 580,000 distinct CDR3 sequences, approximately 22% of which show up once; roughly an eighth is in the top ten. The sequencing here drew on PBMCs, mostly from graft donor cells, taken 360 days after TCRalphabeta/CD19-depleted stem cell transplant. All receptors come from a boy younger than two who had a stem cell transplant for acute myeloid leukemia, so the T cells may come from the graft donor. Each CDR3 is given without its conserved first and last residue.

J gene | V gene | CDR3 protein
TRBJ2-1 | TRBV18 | ASSPGTDSYNEQF
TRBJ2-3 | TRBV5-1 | ASSSGLGPRTDTQY
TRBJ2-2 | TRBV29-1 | SVVKTGSSGELF
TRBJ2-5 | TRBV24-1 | ATSDTTRTQHGETQY
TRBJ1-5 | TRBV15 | ATSRDPTGVLSNQPQH
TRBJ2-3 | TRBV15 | ATSRDGTETDTQY
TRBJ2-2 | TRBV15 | ATSRDHSGTNTGELF
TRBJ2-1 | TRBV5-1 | ASSLAAQVNEQF
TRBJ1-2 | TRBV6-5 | ASSYPDSTYGYT
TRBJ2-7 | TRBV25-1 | ASSARRDSYEQY
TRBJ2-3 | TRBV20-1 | SARTGRQGTDTQY
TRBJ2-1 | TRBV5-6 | ASTLRTSGGSGEQF
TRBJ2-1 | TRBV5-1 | ASGGGYNEQF
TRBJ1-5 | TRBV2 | ASSEGVNQPQH
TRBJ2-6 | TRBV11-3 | ASSPDFPFGANVLT
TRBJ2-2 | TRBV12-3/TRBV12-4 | ASSPTGAGGELF
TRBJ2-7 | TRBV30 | AWSTSGYYEQY
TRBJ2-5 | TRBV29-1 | SLRTSGEETQY
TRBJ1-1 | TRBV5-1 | ASSFGTGTEAF
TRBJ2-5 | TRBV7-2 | ASSKEMGGWQETQY
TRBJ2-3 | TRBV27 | ASSLVAQGLVTDTQY
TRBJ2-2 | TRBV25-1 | ASSEPGWGLRDTGELF
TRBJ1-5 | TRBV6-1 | ASRSATLSNQPQH
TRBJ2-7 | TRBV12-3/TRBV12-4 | ASSFPSSYEQY
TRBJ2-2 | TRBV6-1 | ASSRRRLPGNTGELF
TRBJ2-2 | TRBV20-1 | SASGAGRGKGELF
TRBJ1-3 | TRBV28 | ASIGVGSGNTIY
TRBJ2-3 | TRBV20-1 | SARDRRTSTDTQY
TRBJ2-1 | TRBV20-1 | SANPLEGYNEQF
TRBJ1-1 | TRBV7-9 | ASSPRGTMNTEAF
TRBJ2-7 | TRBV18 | ASSPLPYEQY
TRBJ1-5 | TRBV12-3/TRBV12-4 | ASSLSPTVVQPQH
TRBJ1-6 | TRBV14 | ASSQVIPGSPLH
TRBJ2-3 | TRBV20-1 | SAVLAGHKDTQY
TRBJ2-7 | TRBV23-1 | ARSRRERPGQGSHEQY
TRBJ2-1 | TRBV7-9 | ASSLTGFNEQF
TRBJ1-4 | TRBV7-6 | ASSSTADRHEKLF
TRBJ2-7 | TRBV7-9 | ASSSDLAYEQY
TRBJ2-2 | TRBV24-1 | ATRRDTGELF
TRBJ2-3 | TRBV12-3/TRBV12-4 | ASSEATDTQY
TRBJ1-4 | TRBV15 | ATTRRGSLNEKLF
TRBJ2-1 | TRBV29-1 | SSSGTLINYNEQF
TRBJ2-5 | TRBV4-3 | ASSQDGRGGETQY
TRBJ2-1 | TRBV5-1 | ASSQTGTRVDEQF
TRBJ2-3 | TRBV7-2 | ASSWASGGADTQY
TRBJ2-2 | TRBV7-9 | ASSLGLDVGELF
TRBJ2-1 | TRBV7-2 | ASSLILADNEQF
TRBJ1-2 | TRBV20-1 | SASPNRGAYGYT
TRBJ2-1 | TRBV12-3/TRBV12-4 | ASLPAGLYNEQF
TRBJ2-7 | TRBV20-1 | SAPWGGPYEQY
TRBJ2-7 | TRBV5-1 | ASSLTDNLSSYEQY
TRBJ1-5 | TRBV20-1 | SASSTYISNQPQH
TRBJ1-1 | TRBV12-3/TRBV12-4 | ASRGGGMNTEAF
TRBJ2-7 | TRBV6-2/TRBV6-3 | ASSFKLRTVTPHWEQY